The T cell receptor (beta chain) under discussion was sequenced for a study of T cell responses to AZD1222 COVID-19 vaccine. Study-wide points: Most donors were white British, females outnumbered males, and clonal diversity was possibly underestimated. Regions 160-218 and 743-854 held dominance among vaccine-associated CD4 TCRs, which spanned spike.

About this clone: Its specificity is not known.

Some clones are missing from TCRdb's copy, which holds only in-frame ones; the method was immunoSEQ multiplex PCR. The sample carries around 70,000 clones, nearly 90% recorded once. V dropped 2 bases and J dropped 2; count of bases not matched to a gene: 7. CDR1 and CDR2 (germline): SNHLY, FYNNEI. This CDR3 has 16 amino acids. The input for sequencing was peripheral blood, taken 28 days after the second AZD1222 dose. J is TRBJ2-5 and V is TRBV2; 8 bases are shared with TRBD2. The source of this sequence is an adult who received the AZD1222 COVID-19 vaccine. The CDR3: CASSEFERESQETQYF. The CDR3 DNA is TGTGCCAGCAGTGAATTTGAGCGGGAGAGTCAAGAGACCCAGTACTTC.